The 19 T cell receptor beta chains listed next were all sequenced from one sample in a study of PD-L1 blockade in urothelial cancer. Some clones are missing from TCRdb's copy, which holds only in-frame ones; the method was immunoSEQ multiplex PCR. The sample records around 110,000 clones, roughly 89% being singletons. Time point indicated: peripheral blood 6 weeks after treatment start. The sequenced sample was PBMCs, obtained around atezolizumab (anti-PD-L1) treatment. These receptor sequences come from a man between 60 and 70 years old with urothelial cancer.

The CDR3 DNA sequence: TGTGCCAGCAGTATTTTCCGGGGGAACGGGGAGCTGTTTTTT. Its translation is CASSIFRGNGELFF. The chain carries TRBV6-5 and TRBJ2-2, with D perhaps matching TRBD2 (6 bases). The CDR3 has 14 residues. Trimming stripped 5 bases from V and 7 bases from J, with 14 bases between. Germline-derived CDR1 and CDR2 are MNHEY and SVGAGI.

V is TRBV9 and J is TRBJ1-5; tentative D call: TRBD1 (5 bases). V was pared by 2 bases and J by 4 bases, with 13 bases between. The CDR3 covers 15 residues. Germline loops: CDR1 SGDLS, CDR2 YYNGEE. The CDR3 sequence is CASSVRDGTNQPQHF. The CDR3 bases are TGTGCCAGCAGCGTTCGGGACGGGACTAATCAGCCCCAGCATTTT. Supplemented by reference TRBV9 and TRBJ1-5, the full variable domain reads DSGVTQTPKHLITATGQRVTLRCSPRSGDLSVYWYQQSLDQGLQFLIQYYNGEERAKGNILERFSAQQFPDLHSELNLSSLELGDSALYFCASSVRDGTNQPQHFGDGTRLSIL.

The CDR3, as DNA: TGCAGCGCTAAAAGCGGGAACGGACAAGAGACCCAGTACTTC. Translation: CSAKSGNGQETQYF. The rearrangement uses TRBV29-1 and TRBJ2-5; 7 nucleotides align to TRBD2. The germline gives CDR1 SQVTM, CDR2 ANQGSEA. V gave up 7 bases and J gave up 2 bases; unmatched junction bases: 10. This CDR3 contains 14 residues.

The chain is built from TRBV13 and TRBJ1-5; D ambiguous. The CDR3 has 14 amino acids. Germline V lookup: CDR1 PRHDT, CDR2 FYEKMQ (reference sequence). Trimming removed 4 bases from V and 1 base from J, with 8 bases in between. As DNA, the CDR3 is TGTGCCAGCAGCTCCCAGGCCAGCAATCAGCCCCAGCATTTT. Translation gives CASSSQASNQPQHF.

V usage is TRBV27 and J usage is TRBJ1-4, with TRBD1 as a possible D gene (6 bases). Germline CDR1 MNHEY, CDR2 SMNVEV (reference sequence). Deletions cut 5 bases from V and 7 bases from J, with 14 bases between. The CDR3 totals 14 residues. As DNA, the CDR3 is TGTGCCAGCAGTCCGGACAGCAGGGGTGAAAAACTGTTTTTT. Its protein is CASSPDSRGEKLFF.

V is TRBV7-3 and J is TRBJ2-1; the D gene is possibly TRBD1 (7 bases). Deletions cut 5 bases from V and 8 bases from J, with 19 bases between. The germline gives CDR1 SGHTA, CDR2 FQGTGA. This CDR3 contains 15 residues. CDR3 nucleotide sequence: TGTGCCAGCAGCCCTTGGGGGGTCCAGGGGGATGAGCAGTTCTTC. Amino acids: CASSPWGVQGDEQFF.

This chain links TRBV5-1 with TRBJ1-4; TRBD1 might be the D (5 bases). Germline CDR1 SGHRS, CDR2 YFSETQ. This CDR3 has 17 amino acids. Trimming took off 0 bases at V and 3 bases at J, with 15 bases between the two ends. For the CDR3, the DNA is TGCGCCAGCAGCTTGGCCTCAACCGCAGGGCCTAATGAAAAACTGTTTTTT. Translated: CASSLASTAGPNEKLFF.

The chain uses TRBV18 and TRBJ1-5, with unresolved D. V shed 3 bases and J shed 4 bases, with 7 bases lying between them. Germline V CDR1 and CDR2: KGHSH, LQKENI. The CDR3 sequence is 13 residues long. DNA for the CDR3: TGTGCCAGCTCACCCGGAGGAAATCAGCCCCAGCATTTT. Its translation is CASSPGGNQPQHF.

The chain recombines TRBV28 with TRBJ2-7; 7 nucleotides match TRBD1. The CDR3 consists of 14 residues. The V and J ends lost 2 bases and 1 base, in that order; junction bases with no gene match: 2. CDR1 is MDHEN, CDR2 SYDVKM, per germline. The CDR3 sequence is CASSLRDRSYEQYF. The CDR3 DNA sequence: TGTGCCAGCAGTTTAAGGGACAGATCCTACGAGCAGTACTTC.

The DNA of the CDR3 is TGTGCCAGCAGCGTAGAGGGGGGGCGCACCGGGGAGCTGTTTTTT. Translating gives CASSVEGGRTGELFF. J is TRBJ2-2 and V is TRBV9; maybe TRBD2 (7 bases). The ends were cut back, 0 bases at V and 4 bases at J, with 10 bases in the middle. The CDR3 is 15 amino acids. CDR1 and CDR2 from the germline V gene are SGDLS and YYNGEE.

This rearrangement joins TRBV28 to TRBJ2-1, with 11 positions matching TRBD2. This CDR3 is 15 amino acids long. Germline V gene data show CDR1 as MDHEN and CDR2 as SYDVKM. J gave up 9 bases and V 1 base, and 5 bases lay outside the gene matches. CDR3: CASSLLAGGQGEQFF. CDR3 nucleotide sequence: TGTGCCAGCAGTTTATTAGCGGGGGGGCAGGGTGAGCAGTTCTTC.

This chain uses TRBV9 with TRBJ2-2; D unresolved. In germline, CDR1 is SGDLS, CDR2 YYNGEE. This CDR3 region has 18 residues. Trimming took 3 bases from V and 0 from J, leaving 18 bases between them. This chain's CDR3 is CASSDDDTKAANTGELFF. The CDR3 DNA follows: TGTGCCAGCAGCGACGACGATACTAAGGCAGCGAACACCGGGGAGCTGTTTTTT.

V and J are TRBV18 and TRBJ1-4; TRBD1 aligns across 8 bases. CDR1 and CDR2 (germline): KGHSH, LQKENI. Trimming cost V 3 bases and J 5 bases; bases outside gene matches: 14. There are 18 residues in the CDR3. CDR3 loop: CASSPTIIPTGANEKLFF. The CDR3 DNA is TGTGCCAGCTCACCTACAATTATTCCGACAGGGGCGAATGAAAAACTGTTTTTT.

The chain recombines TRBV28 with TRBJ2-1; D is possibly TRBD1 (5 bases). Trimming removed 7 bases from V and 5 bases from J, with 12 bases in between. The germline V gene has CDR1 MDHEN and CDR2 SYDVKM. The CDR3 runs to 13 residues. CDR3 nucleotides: TGTGCCAGCACCCCTCTAGGGGACAATGAGCAGTTCTTC. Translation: CASTPLGDNEQFF.

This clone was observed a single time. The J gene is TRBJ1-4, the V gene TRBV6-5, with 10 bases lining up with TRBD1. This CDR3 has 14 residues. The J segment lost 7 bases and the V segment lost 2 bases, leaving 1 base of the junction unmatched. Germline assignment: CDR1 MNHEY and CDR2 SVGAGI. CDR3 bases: TGTGCCAGCAGTTACGGGACAGGGGTTGAAAAACTGTTTTTT. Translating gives CASSYGTGVEKLFF.

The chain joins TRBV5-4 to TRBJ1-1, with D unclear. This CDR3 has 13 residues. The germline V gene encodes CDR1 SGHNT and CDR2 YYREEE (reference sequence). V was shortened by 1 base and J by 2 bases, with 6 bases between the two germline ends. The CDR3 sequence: CASSLPPNTEAFF. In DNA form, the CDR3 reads TGTGCCAGCAGCTTGCCCCCAAACACTGAAGCTTTCTTT.

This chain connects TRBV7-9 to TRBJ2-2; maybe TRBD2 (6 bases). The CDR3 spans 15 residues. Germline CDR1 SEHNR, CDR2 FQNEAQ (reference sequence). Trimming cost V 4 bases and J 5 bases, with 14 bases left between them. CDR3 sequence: CASSSTFGGTGELFF. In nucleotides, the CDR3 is TGTGCCAGCAGCTCAACCTTTGGGGGGACCGGGGAGCTGTTTTTT.

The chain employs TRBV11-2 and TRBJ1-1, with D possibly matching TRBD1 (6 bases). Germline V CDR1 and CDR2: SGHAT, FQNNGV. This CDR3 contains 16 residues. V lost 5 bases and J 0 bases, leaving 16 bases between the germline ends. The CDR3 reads CASSQVGGALNTEAFF. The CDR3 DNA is TGTGCCAGCAGCCAGGTGGGGGGGGCCTTGAACACTGAAGCTTTCTTT. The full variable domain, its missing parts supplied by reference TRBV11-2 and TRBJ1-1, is EAGVAQSPRYKIIEKRQSVAFWCNPISGHATLYWYQQILGQGPKLLIQFQNNGVVDDSQLPKDRFSAERLKGVDSTLKIQPAKLEDSAVYLCASSQVGGALNTEAFFGQGTRLTVV.

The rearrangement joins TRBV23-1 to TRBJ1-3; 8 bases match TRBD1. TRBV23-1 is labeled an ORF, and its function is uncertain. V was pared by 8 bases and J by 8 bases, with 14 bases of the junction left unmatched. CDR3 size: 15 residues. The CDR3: CASGVGQVPFYTIYF. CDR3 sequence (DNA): TGCGCCAGCGGTGTGGGACAGGTCCCTTTTTACACCATATATTTT.